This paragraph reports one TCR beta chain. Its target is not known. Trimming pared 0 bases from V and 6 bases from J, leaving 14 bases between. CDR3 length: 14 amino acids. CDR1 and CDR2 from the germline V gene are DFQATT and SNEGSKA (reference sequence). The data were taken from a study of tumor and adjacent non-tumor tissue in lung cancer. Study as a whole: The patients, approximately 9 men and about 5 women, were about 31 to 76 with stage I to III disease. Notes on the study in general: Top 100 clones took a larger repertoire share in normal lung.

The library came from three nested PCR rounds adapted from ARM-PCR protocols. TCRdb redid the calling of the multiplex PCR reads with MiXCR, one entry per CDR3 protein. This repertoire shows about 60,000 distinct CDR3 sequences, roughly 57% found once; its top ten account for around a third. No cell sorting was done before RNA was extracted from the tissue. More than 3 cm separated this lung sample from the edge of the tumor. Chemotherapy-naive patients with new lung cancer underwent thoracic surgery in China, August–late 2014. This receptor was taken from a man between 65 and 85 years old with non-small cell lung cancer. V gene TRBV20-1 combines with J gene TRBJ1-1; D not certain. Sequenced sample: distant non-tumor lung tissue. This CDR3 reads CSAREGGSGSEAFF. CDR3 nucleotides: TGCAGTGCTAGAGAGGGTGGTTCGGGGTCTGAAGCTTTCTTT.